Listed here are 28 T cell receptor beta chains from one sample, sequenced in a study of control samples from healthy donors and cancer patients. This table comes from immunoSEQ multiplex PCR, and its TCRdb copy is limited to in-frame clones, with some not included. The sample gives 130,000 or so clones, roughly 88% of which show up once; roughly 3.2% is in the top ten. The sample was blood. These TCRs come from a man aged 50-59 years in good health.

The J gene is TRBJ1-3, the V gene TRBV6-5, with D hard to call. CDR3 length equals 13 residues. V dropped 7 bases and J dropped 2 bases, with 9 bases sitting between them. Per germline, CDR1 MNHEY and CDR2 SVGAGI. The DNA of the CDR3 is TGTGCCAGCAAGGAGTCAGCTGGAAACACCATATATTTT. Translation: CASKESAGNTIYF.

V usage is TRBV18 and J usage is TRBJ2-1, with TRBD2 identical over 7 bases. Germline CDR1 reads KGHSH; CDR2 reads LQKENI. J gave up 0 bases and V 0 bases, and 5 bases lay outside the gene matches. The CDR3 is 17 residues long. Here the CDR3 DNA reads TGTGCCAGCTCACCACCGGGAGCGGGGACCTCCTACAATGAGCAGTTCTTC. This gives the protein CASSPPGAGTSYNEQFF. Based on the CDR3 plus reference TRBV18 and TRBJ2-1, the full variable domain is NAGVMQNPRHLVRRRGQEARLRCSPMKGHSHVYWYRQLPEEGLKFMVYLQKENIIDESGMPKERFSAEFPKEGPSILRIQQVVRGDSAAYFCASSPPGAGTSYNEQFFGPGTRLTVL.

CDR3 DNA: TGTGCCAGCAGCGGGGGGGACAGATCCTACGAGCAGTACTTC. Translated, it gives CASSGGDRSYEQYF. The rearrangement uses TRBV9 and TRBJ2-7, with a weak D call TRBD1 (7 bases). From germline, CDR1 is SGDLS and CDR2 YYNGEE. Trimming stripped 3 bases from V and 1 base from J, with 11 bases between. The CDR3 is 14 amino acids.

The chain couples TRBV24-1 to TRBJ2-3; D possibly uses TRBD1 or TRBD2 (5 bases each). The germline gives CDR1 KGHDR, CDR2 SFDVKD. This CDR3 is built from 12 residues. V gave up 3 bases and J gave up 6 bases, with 6 bases separating them. The CDR3 DNA is TGTGCCACCAGTGATGAGGGGGATACGCAGTATTTT. Amino acids: CATSDEGDTQYF.

This sequence joins TRBV30 and TRBJ2-7, with 12 bases lining up with TRBD1. The trim removed 1 base at V and 3 bases at J, leaving 7 bases unmatched. The CDR3 sequence is 16 residues long. Germline V CDR1 and CDR2: GTSNPN, SVGIG (reference sequence). The CDR3 coding sequence is TGTGCCTGGAGTGCGGGACAGGGGGCGGGGGTCTACGAGCAGTACTTC. It is translated as CAWSAGQGAGVYEQYF.

The V gene is TRBV5-6, the J gene TRBJ1-1; D is unclear. V lost 4 bases and J 0 bases, leaving 10 bases between the germline ends. The CDR3 consists of 14 residues. Germline V gene lookup returns CDR1 SGHDT and CDR2 YYEEEE. CDR3 protein: CASSPGGVNTEAFF. The CDR3 DNA sequence: TGTGCCAGCAGCCCCGGCGGTGTGAACACTGAAGCTTTCTTT.

This chain uses TRBV10-1 with TRBJ1-1; 8 bases match TRBD1. The CDR3 contains 16 residues. Germline V CDR1 and CDR2: WNHNN, SYGVQD (reference sequence). The CDR3 loop is CVQCGARGQGYTEAFF. In nucleotides, the CDR3 is TGCGTACAATGTGGGGCCAGGGGGCAGGGGTACACTGAAGCTTTCTTT.

This clone has just one count. This chain joins TRBV9 and TRBJ2-2; the match to TRBD2 covers 10 bases. CDR1 and CDR2 (germline): SGDLS, YYNGEE. The CDR3 is made up of 16 amino acids. Germline trimming cut 5 bases from V and 1 base from J; bases unmatched to any gene: 5. CDR3 residues: CASRGSGGMNTGELFF. Here the CDR3 DNA reads TGTGCCAGCAGAGGTAGCGGGGGGATGAACACCGGGGAGCTGTTTTTT.

This chain links TRBV28 with TRBJ1-2; maybe TRBD1 (5 bases). The CDR3 runs to 14 residues. Germline CDR1 MDHEN, CDR2 SYDVKM. V lost 6 bases and J lost 4, with 15 bases in between. In DNA form, the CDR3 reads TGTGCCAGCAGCGCGAAAATGGACATCTATGGCTACACCTTC. Its protein is CASSAKMDIYGYTF.

The chain has TRBV28 and TRBJ2-7, with 8 bases fitting TRBD2. The trim removed 2 bases at V and 10 bases at J, leaving 10 bases unmatched. Germline lookup yields CDR1 MDHEN and CDR2 SYDVKM. The CDR3 is made up of 14 amino acids. Here the CDR3 DNA reads TGTGCCAGCAGTTTAGGCGGGGGGCGCTCTAAACAGTACTTC. Translation gives CASSLGGGRSKQYF.

The chain carries TRBV23-1 and TRBJ1-5, with 10 positions matching TRBD1. TRBV23-1 is identified as an open reading frame with a role that is uncertain. Trimming removed 5 bases from V and 0 bases from J; junction bases left unmatched: 4. This CDR3 comprises 16 residues. Written as DNA, the CDR3 is TGCGCCAGCAGTTCTGACAGGGGGCCTAGCAATCAGCCCCAGCATTTT. Its protein product is CASSSDRGPSNQPQHF.

This rearrangement joins TRBV7-2 to TRBJ2-2, with 7 positions matching TRBD1. The V gene end was trimmed by 0 bases and the J gene end by 3 bases; junction bases not matched to a gene: 13. Per the germline V gene, CDR1 is SGHTA and CDR2 is FQGNSA. The CDR3 runs to 19 residues. The CDR3 spells CASSLARQGFKSDTGELFF. CDR3 in DNA: TGTGCCAGCAGCTTAGCCCGACAGGGCTTCAAGTCTGACACCGGGGAGCTGTTTTTT.

The rearrangement joins TRBV5-1 to TRBJ2-5; 8 nucleotides agree with TRBD1. The CDR3 loop spans 15 amino acids. J was trimmed by 9 bases and V by 0 bases; bases with no gene match: 10. Germline values: CDR1 SGHRS, CDR2 YFSETQ. This CDR3 reads CASSLGTGSEWSQYF. The CDR3 nucleotides are TGCGCCAGCAGCTTGGGGACAGGGTCGGAGTGGTCCCAGTACTTC.

V and J are TRBV28 and TRBJ1-6; D is perhaps TRBD1 (5 bases). Trimming took 7 bases from V and 0 from J, leaving 10 bases between them. In germline, CDR1 is MDHEN, CDR2 SYDVKM. This CDR3 is 15 amino acids long. The CDR3, as DNA: TGTGCCAGCATCCGGGGGAGCTCCTATAATTCACCCCTCCACTTT. Translated, it gives CASIRGSSYNSPLHF.

The V gene is TRBV2, the J gene TRBJ1-5, with 7 bases matching TRBD1. The CDR3 runs to 15 residues. The germline V gene encodes CDR1 SNHLY and CDR2 FYNNEI. J lost 4 bases, V lost 4 bases, and 7 bases had no gene match. CDR3 in amino acids: CASSARDRENQPQHF. DNA of the CDR3: TGTGCCAGCAGTGCCCGTGACAGGGAGAATCAGCCCCAGCATTTT.

The chain employs TRBV15 and TRBJ1-5; D ambiguous. The CDR3 is 13 amino acids. V was clipped by 8 bases and J by 7 bases, with 15 bases between them. Germline CDR1 LNHNV, CDR2 YYDKDF (reference sequence). The CDR3 sequence: CATANPGMQPQHF. The CDR3 bases are TGTGCCACCGCGAATCCGGGTATGCAGCCCCAGCATTTT.

CDR3 coding DNA: TGTGCCATCAAGGGCACAACCGGGACTAGCGGAGCCTACGAGCAGTACTTC. Its protein is CAIKGTTGTSGAYEQYF. The genes are TRBV10-3 and TRBJ2-7; 11 nucleotides match TRBD2. Germline loops: CDR1 ENHRY, CDR2 SYGVKD. The CDR3 is 17 amino acids. V lost 7 bases, J lost 2 bases, and 13 bases stayed unmatched.

This clone was picked up one time. This chain uses TRBV10-3 with TRBJ2-1, with 13 positions matching TRBD2. V lost 6 bases and J lost 4; bases outside the gene matches: 15. CDR3 length: 19 amino acids. Germline V gene data show CDR1 as ENHRY and CDR2 as SYGVKD. CDR3 sequence: CAISQPFTSGGAGYNEQFF. The CDR3 nucleotides read TGTGCCATCAGCCAGCCCTTCACTAGCGGGGGGGCAGGTTACAATGAGCAGTTCTTC.

V usage is TRBV10-2 and J usage is TRBJ2-1, with unresolved D. This CDR3 comprises 12 residues. The V end was cut by 6 bases, the J end by 7 bases, with 10 bases between. Germline V gene data show CDR1 as WSHSY and CDR2 as SAAADI. The chain's CDR3 is CASRQLRNEQFF. The CDR3 DNA reads TGCGCCAGCAGGCAGCTAAGGAATGAGCAGTTCTTC.

The rearrangement links TRBV21-1 to TRBJ2-7; the table's D call, TRBD1, has no DNA check behind it. TRBV21-1 is tagged as a pseudogene. This CDR3 has 18 amino acids. CDR3 coding DNA: TGTGCCAGCAGCAAACCCCGACAGGGGCCCCTTTTTTGCCACGAGCAGTACTTC. Translated, it gives CASSKPRQGPLFCHEQYF.

V usage is TRBV28 and J usage is TRBJ2-4, with TRBD2 as a possible D gene (5 bases). Per germline, CDR1 MDHEN and CDR2 SYDVKM. The CDR3 has 17 residues. V lost 6 bases and J 0 bases, leaving 18 bases between the germline ends. The CDR3: CASSPVLSSGAKNIQYF. As DNA, the CDR3 is TGTGCCAGCAGCCCGGTGCTATCGAGCGGAGCCAAAAACATTCAGTACTTC. Based on the CDR3 plus reference TRBV28 and TRBJ2-4, the full variable domain is DVKVTQSSRYLVKRTGEKVFLECVQDMDHENMFWYRQDPGLGLRLIYFSYDVKMKEKGDIPEGYSVSREKKERFSLILESASTNQTSMYLCASSPVLSSGAKNIQYFGAGTRLSVL.

The chain recombines TRBV28 with TRBJ2-7; tentative D call: TRBD2 (6 bases). CDR1 is MDHEN, CDR2 SYDVKM, per germline. V was shortened by 7 bases and J by 0 bases, with 16 bases between the two germline ends. This CDR3 is 15 amino acids long. CDR3 DNA: TGTGCCAGCACCACGGGCGGGGCCAACTCCTACGAGCAGTACTTC. It is translated as CASTTGGANSYEQYF.

This clone was seen once. The chain employs TRBV14 and TRBJ1-2; D might be TRBD1 (5 bases). CDR3 length: 16 amino acids. V lost 0 bases and J 5 bases, leaving 16 bases between the germline ends. From germline, CDR1 is SGHDN and CDR2 FVKESK. The CDR3 reads CASSQDFGGTGYGYTF. The CDR3 DNA follows: TGTGCCAGCAGCCAAGATTTCGGCGGGACCGGATATGGCTACACCTTC.

The chain has TRBV2 and TRBJ2-5, with D possibly TRBD1 on 6 matching bases. Trimming left V 1 base short and J 1 base short, with 10 bases between. This CDR3 is built from 15 residues. Germline lookup yields CDR1 SNHLY and CDR2 FYNNEI. In nucleotides, the CDR3 is TGTGCCAGCAGTGAAGGGACAGAAACCCAAGAGACCCAGTACTTC. Translated, it gives CASSEGTETQETQYF.

The genes are TRBV5-1 and TRBJ2-7; D possibly corresponds to TRBD2 (6 bases). The ends were cut back, 4 bases at V and 3 bases at J, with 14 bases in the middle. This CDR3 has 14 residues. Germline lookup yields CDR1 SGHRS and CDR2 YFSETQ. CDR3 sequence: CASSHDRGFYEQYF. In DNA form, the CDR3 reads TGCGCCAGCAGCCACGACCGGGGGTTCTACGAGCAGTACTTC. Using reference TRBV5-1 and TRBJ2-7 for the parts outside the CDR3, the full variable domain is KAGVTQTPRYLIKTRGQQVTLSCSPISGHRSVSWYQQTPGQGLQFLFEYFSETQRNKGNFPGRFSGRQFSNSRSEMNVSTLELGDSALYLCASSHDRGFYEQYFGPGTRLTVT.

V and J are TRBV2 and TRBJ2-6; 7 positions agree with TRBD2. Germline V gene sequence: CDR1 SNHLY, CDR2 FYNNEI. Trimming cost V 5 bases and J 0 bases; bases outside gene matches: 4. The CDR3 has 16 residues. Here the CDR3 reads CASSSGVSSGANVLTF. The CDR3 DNA follows: TGTGCCAGCAGTAGCGGGGTGAGCTCTGGGGCCAACGTCCTGACTTTC.

V gene TRBV5-4 combines with J gene TRBJ1-3, with 8 bases matching TRBD1. This CDR3 has 16 amino acids. Germline assignment: CDR1 SGHNT and CDR2 YYREEE (reference sequence). The V gene end was trimmed by 0 bases and the J gene end by 2 bases; junction bases not matched to a gene: 4. CDR3 DNA sequence: TGTGCCAGCAGCTTGGGGACAGGGATCACTGGAAACACCATATATTTT. Translation: CASSLGTGITGNTIYF.

The chain joins TRBV12-3 or TRBV12-4 to TRBJ1-2; 7 nucleotides line up with TRBD1. Losses at the gene ends were 6 bases for V and 8 bases for J; bases not matched to a gene: 6. This CDR3 has 12 amino acids. CDR3 protein: CASSSTGEGYTF. The CDR3 coding sequence is TGTGCCAGCAGCAGTACAGGGGAAGGCTACACCTTC.